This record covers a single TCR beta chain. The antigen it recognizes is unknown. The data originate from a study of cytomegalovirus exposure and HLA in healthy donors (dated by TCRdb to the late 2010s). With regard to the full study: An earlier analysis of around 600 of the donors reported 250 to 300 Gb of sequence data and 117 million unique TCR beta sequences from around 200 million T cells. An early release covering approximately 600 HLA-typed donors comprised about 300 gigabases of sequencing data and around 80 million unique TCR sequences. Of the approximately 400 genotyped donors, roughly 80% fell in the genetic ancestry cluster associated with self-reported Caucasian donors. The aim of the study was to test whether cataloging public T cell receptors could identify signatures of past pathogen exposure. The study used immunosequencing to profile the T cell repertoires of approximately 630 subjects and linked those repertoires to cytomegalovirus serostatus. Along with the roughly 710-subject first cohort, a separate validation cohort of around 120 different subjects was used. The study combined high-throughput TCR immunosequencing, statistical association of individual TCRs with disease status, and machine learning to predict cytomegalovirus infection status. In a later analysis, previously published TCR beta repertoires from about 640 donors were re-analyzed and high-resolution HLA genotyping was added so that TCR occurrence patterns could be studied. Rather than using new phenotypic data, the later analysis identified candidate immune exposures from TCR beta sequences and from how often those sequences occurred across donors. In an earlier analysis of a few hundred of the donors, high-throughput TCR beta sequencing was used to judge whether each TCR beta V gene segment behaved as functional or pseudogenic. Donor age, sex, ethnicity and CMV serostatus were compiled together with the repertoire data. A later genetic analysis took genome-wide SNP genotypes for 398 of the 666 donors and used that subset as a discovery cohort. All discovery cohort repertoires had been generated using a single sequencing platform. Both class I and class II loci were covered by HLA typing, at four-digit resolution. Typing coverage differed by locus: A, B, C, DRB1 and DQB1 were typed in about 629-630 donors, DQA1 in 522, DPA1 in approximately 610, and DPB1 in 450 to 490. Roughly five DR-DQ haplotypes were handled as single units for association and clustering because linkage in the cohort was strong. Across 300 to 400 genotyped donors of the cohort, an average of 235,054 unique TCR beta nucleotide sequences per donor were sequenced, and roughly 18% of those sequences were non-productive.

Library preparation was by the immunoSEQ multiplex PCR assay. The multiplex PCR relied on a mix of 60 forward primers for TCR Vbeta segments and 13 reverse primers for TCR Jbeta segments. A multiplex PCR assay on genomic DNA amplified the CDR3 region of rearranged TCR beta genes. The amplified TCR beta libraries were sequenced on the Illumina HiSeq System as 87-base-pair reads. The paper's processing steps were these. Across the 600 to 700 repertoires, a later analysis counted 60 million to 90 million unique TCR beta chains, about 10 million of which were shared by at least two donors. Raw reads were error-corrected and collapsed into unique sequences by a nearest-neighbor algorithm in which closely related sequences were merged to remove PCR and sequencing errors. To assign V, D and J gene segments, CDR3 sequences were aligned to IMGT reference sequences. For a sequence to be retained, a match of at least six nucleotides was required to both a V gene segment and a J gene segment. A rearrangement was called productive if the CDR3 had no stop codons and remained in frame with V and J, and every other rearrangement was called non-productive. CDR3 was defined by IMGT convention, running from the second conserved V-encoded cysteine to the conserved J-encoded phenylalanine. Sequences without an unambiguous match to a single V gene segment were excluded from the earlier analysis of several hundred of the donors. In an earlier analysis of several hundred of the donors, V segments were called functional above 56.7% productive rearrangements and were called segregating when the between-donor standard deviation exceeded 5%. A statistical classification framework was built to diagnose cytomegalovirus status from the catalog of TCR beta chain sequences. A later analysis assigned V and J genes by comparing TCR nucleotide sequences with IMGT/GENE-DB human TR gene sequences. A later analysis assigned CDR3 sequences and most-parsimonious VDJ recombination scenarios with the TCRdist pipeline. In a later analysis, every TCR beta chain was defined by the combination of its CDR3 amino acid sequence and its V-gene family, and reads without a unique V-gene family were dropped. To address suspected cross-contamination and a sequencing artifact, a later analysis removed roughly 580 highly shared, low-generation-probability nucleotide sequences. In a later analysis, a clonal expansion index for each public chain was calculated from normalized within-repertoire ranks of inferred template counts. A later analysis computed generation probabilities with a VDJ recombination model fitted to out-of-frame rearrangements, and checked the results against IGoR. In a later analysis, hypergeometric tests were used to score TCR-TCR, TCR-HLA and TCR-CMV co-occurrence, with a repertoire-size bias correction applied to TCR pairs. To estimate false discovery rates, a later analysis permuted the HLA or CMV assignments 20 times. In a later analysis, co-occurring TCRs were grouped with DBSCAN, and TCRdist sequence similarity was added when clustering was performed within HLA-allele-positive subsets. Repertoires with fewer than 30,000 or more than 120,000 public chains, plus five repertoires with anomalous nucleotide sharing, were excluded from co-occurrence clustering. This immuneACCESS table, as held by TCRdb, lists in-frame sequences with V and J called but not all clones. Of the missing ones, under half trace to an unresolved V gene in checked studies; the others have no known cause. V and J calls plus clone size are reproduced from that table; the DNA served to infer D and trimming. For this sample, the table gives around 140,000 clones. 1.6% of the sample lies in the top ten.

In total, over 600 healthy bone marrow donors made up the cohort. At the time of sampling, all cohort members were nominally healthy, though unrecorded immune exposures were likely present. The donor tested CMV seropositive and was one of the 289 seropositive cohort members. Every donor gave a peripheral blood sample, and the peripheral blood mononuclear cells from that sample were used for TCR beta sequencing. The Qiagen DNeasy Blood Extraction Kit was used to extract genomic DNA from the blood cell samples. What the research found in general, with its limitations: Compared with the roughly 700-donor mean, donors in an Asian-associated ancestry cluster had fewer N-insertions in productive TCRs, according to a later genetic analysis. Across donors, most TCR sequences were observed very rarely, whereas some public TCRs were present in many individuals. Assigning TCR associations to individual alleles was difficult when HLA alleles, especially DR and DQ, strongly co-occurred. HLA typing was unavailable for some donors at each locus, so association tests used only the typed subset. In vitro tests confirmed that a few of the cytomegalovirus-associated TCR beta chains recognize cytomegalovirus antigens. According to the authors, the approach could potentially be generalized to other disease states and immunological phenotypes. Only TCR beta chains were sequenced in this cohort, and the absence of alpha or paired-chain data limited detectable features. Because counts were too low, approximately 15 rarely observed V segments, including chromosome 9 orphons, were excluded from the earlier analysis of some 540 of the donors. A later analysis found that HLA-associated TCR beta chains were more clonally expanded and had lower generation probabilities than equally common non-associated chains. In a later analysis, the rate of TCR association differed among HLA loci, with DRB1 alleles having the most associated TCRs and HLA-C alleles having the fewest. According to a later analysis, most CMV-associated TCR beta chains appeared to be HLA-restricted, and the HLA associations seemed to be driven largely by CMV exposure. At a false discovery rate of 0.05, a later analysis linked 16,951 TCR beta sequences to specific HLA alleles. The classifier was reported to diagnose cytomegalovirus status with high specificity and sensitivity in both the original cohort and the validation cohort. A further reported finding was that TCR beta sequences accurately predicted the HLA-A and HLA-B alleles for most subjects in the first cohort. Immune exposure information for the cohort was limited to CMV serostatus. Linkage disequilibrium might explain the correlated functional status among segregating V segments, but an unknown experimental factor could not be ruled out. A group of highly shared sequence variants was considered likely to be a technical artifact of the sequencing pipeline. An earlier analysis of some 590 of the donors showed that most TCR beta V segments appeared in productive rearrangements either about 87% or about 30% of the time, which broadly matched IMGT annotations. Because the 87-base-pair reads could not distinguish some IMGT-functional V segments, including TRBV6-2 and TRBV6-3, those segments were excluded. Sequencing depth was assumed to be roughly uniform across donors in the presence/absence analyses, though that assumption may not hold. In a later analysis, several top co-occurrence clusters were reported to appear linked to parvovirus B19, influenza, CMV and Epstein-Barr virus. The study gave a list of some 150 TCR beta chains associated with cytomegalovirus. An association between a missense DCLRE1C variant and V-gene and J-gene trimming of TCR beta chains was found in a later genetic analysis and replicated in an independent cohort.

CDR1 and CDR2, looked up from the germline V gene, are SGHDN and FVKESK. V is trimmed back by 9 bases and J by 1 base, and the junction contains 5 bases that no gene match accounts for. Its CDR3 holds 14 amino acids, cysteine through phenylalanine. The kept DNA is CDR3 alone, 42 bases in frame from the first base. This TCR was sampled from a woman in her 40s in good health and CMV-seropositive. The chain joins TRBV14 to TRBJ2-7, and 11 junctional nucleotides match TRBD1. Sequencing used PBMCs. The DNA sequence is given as TGTGCCAGTTCGGACAGGGGGCCTTCCTACGAGCAGTACTTC. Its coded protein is CASSDRGPSYEQYF.